Listed below are T cell receptor beta chains from one sample, sequenced in a study of cytomegalovirus exposure and HLA in healthy donors. The table came from immunoSEQ multiplex PCR; TCRdb's copy has only in-frame clones and leaves some out. The sample includes 100,000 to 150,000 clones, 70% to 85% of them seen just once. The sequencing input was PBMCs. These receptors all come from a boy aged 5-17 years in good health and CMV-seronegative. CDR3s leave out the opening cysteine and the closing phenylalanine or tryptophan.

cdr3_length v_call cdr3_aa
10 TRBV30 ACYTGNTEAF
13 TRBV9 ASSVDSGVPDTQY
14 TRBV6-1 ASSGYRDSLRYGYT
13 TRBV19 ASSLAGVGTDTQY
13 TRBV4-3 ASSPLAENTGELF
13 TRBV2 ASSLSGRGNNEQF
15 TRBV19 ASRNGAGTPLVNGYT
13 TRBV11-2 ASSLVWTSSYEQY
11 TRBV27 ASSLSGTGELF
12 TRBV7-9 ASSSGQVDYGYT